This T cell receptor (beta chain) was documented in a study of T cells in Graves' hyperthyroidism and ophthalmopathy. Researchers amplified the TCR beta CDR3 regions from RNA transcripts. The primer set for the first-round RT-PCR of the TCR CDR3 was HTBI. One entry per CDR3 protein, called by TCRdb with MiXCR from the multiplex PCR reads. Among approximately 360,000 distinct CDR3 sequences listed, about a sixth were seen once. This CDR3 is built from 18 residues. The V and J ends lost 2 bases and 4 bases, in that order; junction bases with no gene match: 8. Looked up from germline, CDR1 is SGHAT and CDR2 is FQDESV (reference sequence). This clonotype was seen repeatedly, ten times or more.

Sequenced sample: blood. This TCR came from a woman younger than 35 with Graves' hyperthyroidism that later progressed to Graves' ophthalmopathy. The chain combines TRBV11-1 with TRBJ2-6; TRBD1 aligns across 10 bases. The CDR3 is CASSLLRQGARGANVLTF. In DNA form, the CDR3 reads TGTGCCAGCAGCTTACTAAGACAGGGGGCTAGGGGGGCCAACGTCCTGACTTTC.